The clone carrying this T cell receptor (beta chain) was found many times. Its antigen is unidentified. Someone pulled total RNA out of unfractionated whole blood. How the authors handled the data: From 23,224 to 690,600 TCRs were found per sample, with a median of roughly 89,000. A single record per CDR3 protein comes from TCRdb applying MiXCR to the 5' RACE reads. TCRdb, not the original authors, processed these V and J calls. Seen here are 120,000 to 150,000 distinct CDR3 sequences, around 4% observed once, and the top ten hold around 1.4%. These data originate in a study of human T cells and chemical hapten exposure. Background on the study: Per-sample variation in TCR yield stemmed mainly from small pooled library volume differences.

Notes on the study in general: DPC sensitization produced no change in TCRs with frequency above 1 in 1000.

Trimming at V came to 4 bases and at J to 4 bases, leaving 8 bases not matched to a gene. The CDR3 runs to 16 residues. Germline V gives CDR1 LNHDA, CDR2 SQIVND (reference sequence). This TCR derives from a female donor in good health. The chain recombines TRBV19 with TRBJ1-5; TRBD1 matches at 9 bases. The CDR3 is CASSTDRDRVNQPQHF. CDR3 in DNA: TGTGCCAGTAGTACGGACCGGGACAGGGTAAATCAGCCCCAGCATTTT. Complete variable domain (other parts from reference TRBV19 and TRBJ1-5): DGGITQSPKYLFRKEGQNVTLSCEQNLNHDAMYWYRQDPGQGLRLIYYSQIVNDFQKGDIAEGYSVSREKKESFPLTVTSAQKNPTAFYLCASSTDRDRVNQPQHFGDGTRLSIL.